This TCR beta chain was captured in a study of T cell responses to AZD1222 COVID-19 vaccine. Findings of the study overall: White British people made up most donors, females outnumbered males, and clonal diversity was possibly underestimated.

Germline CDR1 is LNHDA and CDR2 is SQIVND (reference sequence). Trimming shortened V by 6 bases and J by 6 bases, and 20 bases separated the two germline ends. The CDR3 loop spans 15 amino acids. TCRdb's table, derived via immunoSEQ multiplex PCR, lists solely in-frame clones and lacks some. Of 100,000 to 150,000 clones listed, 92% are singletons. On this clone itself: The antigen remains undetermined.

The receptor was derived from an adult in good health. This chain links TRBV19 with TRBJ1-2, with D tentatively TRBD1 (6 bases). Sequenced here: peripheral blood, sampled on day 0 of AZD1222 vaccination. CDR3 region: CASRSHREEGDGYTF. Here the CDR3 DNA reads TGTGCCAGTAGGAGCCACAGGGAGGAAGGGGATGGCTACACCTTC.